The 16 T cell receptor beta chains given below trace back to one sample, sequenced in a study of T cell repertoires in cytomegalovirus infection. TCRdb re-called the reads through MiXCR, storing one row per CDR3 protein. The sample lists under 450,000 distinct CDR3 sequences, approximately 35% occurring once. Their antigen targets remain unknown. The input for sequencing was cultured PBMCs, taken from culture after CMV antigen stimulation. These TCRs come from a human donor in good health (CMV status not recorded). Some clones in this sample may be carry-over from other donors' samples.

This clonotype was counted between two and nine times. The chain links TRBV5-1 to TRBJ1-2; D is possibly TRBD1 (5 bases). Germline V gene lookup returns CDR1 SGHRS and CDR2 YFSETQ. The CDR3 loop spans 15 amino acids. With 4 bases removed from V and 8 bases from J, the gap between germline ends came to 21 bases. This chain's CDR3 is CASSPLAGDPGGYTF. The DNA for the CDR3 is TGCGCCAGCAGCCCCCTGGCGGGGGATCCGGGGGGCTACACCTTC. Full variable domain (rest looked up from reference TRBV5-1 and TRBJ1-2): KAGVTQTPRYLIKTRGQQVTLSCSPISGHRSVSWYQQTPGQGLQFLFEYFSETQRNKGNFPGRFSGRQFSNSRSEMNVSTLELGDSALYLCASSPLAGDPGGYTFGSGTRLTVV.

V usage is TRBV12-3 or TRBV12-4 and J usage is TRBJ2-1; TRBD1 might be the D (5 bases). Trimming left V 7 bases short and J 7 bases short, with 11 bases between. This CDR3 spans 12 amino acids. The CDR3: CASTETENEQFF. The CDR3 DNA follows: TGTGCCAGCACCGAGACAGAGAATGAGCAGTTCTTC.

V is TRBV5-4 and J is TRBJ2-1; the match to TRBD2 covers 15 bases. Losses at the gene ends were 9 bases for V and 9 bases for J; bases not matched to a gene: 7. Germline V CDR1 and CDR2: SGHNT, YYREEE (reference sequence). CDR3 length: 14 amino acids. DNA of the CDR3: TGTGCCACCGGACTAGCGGGAGGGCCAAGTGAGCAGTTCTTC. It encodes CATGLAGGPSEQFF.

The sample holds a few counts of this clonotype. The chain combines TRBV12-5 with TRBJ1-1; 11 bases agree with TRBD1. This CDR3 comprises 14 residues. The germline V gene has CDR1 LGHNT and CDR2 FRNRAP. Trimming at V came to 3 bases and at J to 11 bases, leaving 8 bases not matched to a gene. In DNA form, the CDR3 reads TGTGCTAGTGGTTTCCCGGACAGGGGGCCGGAGGCTTTCTTT. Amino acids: CASGFPDRGPEAFF.

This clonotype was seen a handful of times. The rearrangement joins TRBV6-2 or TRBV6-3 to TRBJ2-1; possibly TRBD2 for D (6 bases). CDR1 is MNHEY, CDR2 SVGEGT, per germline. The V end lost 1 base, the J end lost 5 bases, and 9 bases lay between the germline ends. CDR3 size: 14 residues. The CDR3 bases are TGTGCCAGCAGTTACTGGGGGGACCACAATGAGCAGTTCTTC. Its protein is CASSYWGDHNEQFF.

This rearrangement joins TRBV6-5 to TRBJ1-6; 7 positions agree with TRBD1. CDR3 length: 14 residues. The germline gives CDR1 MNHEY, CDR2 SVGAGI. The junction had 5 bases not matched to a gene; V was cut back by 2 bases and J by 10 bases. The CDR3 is CASSYRDSGSPLHF. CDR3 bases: TGTGCCAGCAGTTACCGGGACAGTGGATCACCCCTCCACTTT.

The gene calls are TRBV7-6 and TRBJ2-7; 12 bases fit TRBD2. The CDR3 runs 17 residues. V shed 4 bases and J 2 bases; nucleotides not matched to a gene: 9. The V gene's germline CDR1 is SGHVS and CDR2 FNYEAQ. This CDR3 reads CASSSEWLAGGPYEQYF. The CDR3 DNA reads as TGTGCCAGCAGCTCGGAATGGCTAGCGGGAGGGCCCTACGAGCAGTACTTC.

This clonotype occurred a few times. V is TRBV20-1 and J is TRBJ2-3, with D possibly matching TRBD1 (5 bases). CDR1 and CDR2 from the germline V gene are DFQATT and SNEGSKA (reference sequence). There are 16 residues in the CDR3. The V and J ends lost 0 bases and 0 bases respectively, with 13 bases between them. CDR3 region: CSAREGPFSSTDTQYF. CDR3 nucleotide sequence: TGCAGTGCTAGAGAGGGGCCCTTCTCTAGCACAGATACGCAGTATTTT.

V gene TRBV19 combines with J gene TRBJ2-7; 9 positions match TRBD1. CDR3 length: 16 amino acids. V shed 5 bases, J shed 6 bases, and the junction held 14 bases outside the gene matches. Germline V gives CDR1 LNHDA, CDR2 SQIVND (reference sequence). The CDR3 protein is CASSYLAGQGPVEQYF. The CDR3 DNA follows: TGTGCCAGTAGTTATCTGGCGGGACAGGGCCCCGTCGAGCAGTACTTC.

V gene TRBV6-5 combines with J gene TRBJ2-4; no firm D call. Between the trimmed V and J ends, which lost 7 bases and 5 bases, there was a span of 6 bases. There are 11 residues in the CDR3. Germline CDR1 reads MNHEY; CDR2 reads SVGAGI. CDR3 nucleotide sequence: TGTGCCAGCACGGGCGAAAACATTCAGTACTTC. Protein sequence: CASTGENIQYF.

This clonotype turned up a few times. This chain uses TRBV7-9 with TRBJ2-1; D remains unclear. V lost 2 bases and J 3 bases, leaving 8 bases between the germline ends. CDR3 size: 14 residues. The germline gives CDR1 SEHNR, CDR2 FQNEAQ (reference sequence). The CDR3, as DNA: TGTGCCAGCAGCTTAACGCCAGACTACAATGAGCAGTTCTTC. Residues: CASSLTPDYNEQFF.

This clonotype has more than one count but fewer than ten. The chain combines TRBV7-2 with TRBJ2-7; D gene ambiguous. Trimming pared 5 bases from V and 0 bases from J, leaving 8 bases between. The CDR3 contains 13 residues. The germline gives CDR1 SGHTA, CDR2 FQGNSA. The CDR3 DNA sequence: TGTGCCAGCAGCCCTAGTACCTCCTACGAGCAGTACTTC. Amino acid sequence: CASSPSTSYEQYF.

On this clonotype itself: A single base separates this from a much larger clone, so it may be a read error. CDR3 DNA: TGTGCCAGCAGTTTACCGGGGAACTATGGCTACACCTTC. Amino acids: CASSLPGNYGYTF. The chain links TRBV28 to TRBJ1-2; D gene ambiguous. The CDR3 is 13 residues long. Germline V CDR1 and CDR2: MDHEN, SYDVKM. V lost 2 bases, J lost 2 bases, and 6 bases lay in between.

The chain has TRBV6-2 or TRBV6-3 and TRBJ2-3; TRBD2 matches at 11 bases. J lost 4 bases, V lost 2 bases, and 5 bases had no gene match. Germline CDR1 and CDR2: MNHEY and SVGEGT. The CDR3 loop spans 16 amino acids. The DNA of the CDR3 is TGTGCCAGCAGTTACAAGACTAGCGGGAACCCAGATACGCAGTATTTT. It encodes CASSYKTSGNPDTQYF.

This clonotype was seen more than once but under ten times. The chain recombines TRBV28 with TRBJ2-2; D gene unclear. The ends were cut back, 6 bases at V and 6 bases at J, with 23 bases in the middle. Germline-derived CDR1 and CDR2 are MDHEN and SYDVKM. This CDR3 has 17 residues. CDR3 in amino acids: CASSLGRSAISAGELFF. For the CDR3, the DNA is TGTGCCAGCAGCCTCGGACGGTCGGCGATTTCAGCCGGGGAGCTGTTTTTT.

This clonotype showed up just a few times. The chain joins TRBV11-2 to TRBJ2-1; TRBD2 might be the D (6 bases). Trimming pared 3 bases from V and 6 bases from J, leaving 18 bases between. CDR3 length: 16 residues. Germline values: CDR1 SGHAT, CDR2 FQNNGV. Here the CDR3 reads CASSLRAVGSGNEQFF. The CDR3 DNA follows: TGTGCCAGCAGCTTGCGGGCGGTGGGTAGCGGCAATGAGCAGTTCTTC.